Listed below are T cell receptor beta chains from one sample, sequenced in a study of T cell changes during pregnancy in multiple sclerosis. TCRdb keeps only in-frame clones here, not all; method: immunoSEQ multiplex PCR. Of fewer than 15,000 clones listed, around 86% are singletons. Sequencing was performed on CD8+ T cells from peripheral blood mononuclear cells, taken in the first trimester of pregnancy. These receptors came from a female donor with multiple sclerosis, enrolled in a pregnancy study. Each CDR3 is given with its conserved first and last residue. The D gene is left open where the match is weak. Size is omitted from some rows. Given values are once, few, many or a class for expanded clones.

d_call	cdr3_length	clone_size	v_call	j_call	cdr3_aa	cdr3_nt
TRBD1	15	.	TRBV13	TRBJ1-2	CASSPRTGSFYGYTF	TGTGCCAGCAGCCCAAGGACAGGGAGCTTCTATGGCTACACCTTC
.	14	.	TRBV29-1	TRBJ1-1	CSVGQVEGNTEAFF	TGCAGCGTTGGACAGGTGGAAGGGAACACTGAAGCTTTCTTT
.	12	.	TRBV2	TRBJ1-1	CASWSRGTEAFF	TGTGCCAGCTGGAGTCGGGGAACTGAAGCTTTCTTT
.	10	.	TRBV19	TRBJ1-5	CARNFSPQHF	TGTGCCAGAAACTTCTCGCCCCAGCATTTT
.	15	.	TRBV28	TRBJ2-7	CASSPPRGIDYEQYF	TGTGCCAGCAGTCCTCCACGCGGGATCGACTACGAGCAGTACTTC
TRBD1	15	.	TRBV27	TRBJ2-7	CASRGSTGNAYEQYF	TGTGCCAGCAGGGGTTCGACAGGGAACGCCTACGAGCAGTACTTC
.	15	.	TRBV18	TRBJ2-5	CASSPKGAPQETQYF	TGTGCCAGCTCACCAAAAGGGGCTCCTCAAGAGACCCAGTACTTC
TRBD1	16	.	TRBV29-1	TRBJ2-5	CSVETGQGPLGETQYF	TGCAGCGTTGAAACTGGACAGGGGCCCCTAGGAGAGACCCAGTACTTC
.	15	.	TRBV7-9	TRBJ2-1	CASSLKAPGDNEQFF	TGTGCCAGCAGCTTAAAGGCCCCCGGGGACAATGAGCAGTTCTTC
TRBD2	16	once	TRBV7-6	TRBJ2-2	CASSLGAGGATGELFF	TGTGCCAGCAGCTTAGGAGCGGGGGGTGCCACCGGGGAGCTGTTTTTT
.	17	.	TRBV2	TRBJ1-1	CASSESADSAKDTEAFF	TGTGCCAGCAGTGAATCGGCGGACAGCGCGAAGGACACTGAAGCTTTCTTT
.	15	.	TRBV27	TRBJ1-1	CASSSLWSGNTEAFF	TGTGCCAGCAGTTCCCTATGGTCAGGGAACACTGAAGCTTTCTTT
TRBD1	18	.	TRBV7-9	TRBJ2-1	CASSLTPPYRGRRDEQFF	TGTGCCAGCAGCTTAACCCCTCCTTACAGGGGGCGTAGGGATGAGCAGTTCTTC
TRBD1	14	.	TRBV6-5	TRBJ2-1	CASSRGQVYNEQFF	TGTGCCAGCAGCCGAGGACAGGTTTACAATGAGCAGTTCTTC
TRBD2	14	.	TRBV7-3	TRBJ2-5	CASSLSAGGETQYF	TGTGCCAGCAGCTTATCAGCGGGGGGGGAGACCCAGTACTTC
.	15	.	TRBV4-1	TRBJ2-2	CASSQEDRNTGELFF	TGCGCCAGCAGCCAAGAGGACAGAAACACCGGGGAGCTGTTTTTT
TRBD2	17	.	TRBV9	TRBJ2-4	CASSVGGLAVAKNIQYF	TGTGCCAGCAGCGTTGGGGGACTAGCGGTAGCCAAAAACATTCAGTACTTC
.	14	.	TRBV9	TRBJ2-1	CASGGGSSYNEQFF	TGTGCCAGCGGAGGGGGCAGCTCCTACAATGAGCAGTTCTTC
TRBD1	16	.	TRBV5-5	TRBJ1-2	CASSLEMATGGTSYTF	TGTGCCAGCAGCTTGGAGATGGCGACAGGGGGCACGAGCTACACCTTC
TRBD1	15	.	TRBV7-4	TRBJ2-5	CASSLEGAPKETQYF	TGTGCCAGCAGCTTAGAGGGGGCTCCGAAAGAGACCCAGTACTTC
.	14	few	TRBV6-1	TRBJ1-4	CASQGGDGNEKLFF	TGTGCCAGTCAAGGAGGGGACGGTAATGAAAAACTGTTTTTT
.	14	.	TRBV6-5	TRBJ2-7	CASSYSVSAYEQYF	TGTGCCAGCAGTTACTCCGTTTCGGCCTACGAGCAGTACTTC
TRBD1	14	.	TRBV29-1	TRBJ2-1	CSVSQGDSYNEQFF	TGCAGCGTGTCACAGGGGGACTCCTACAATGAGCAGTTCTTC
.	12	few	TRBV5-1	TRBJ1-2	CASSLAGRAATF	TGCGCCAGCAGCTTGGCAGGCAGGGCGGCCACCTTC
TRBD1	13	.	TRBV7-9	TRBJ2-7	CASSRQGYHEQYF	TGTGCCAGCAGTCGACAGGGGTACCACGAGCAGTACTTC
.	15	.	TRBV6-4	TRBJ2-1	CASSDSNAGGNEQFF	TGTGCCAGCAGTGACTCGAACGCGGGCGGCAATGAGCAGTTCTTC
TRBD1	19	.	TRBV7-3	TRBJ2-7	CASSQRGETGEILPYEQYF	TGTGCCAGCAGCCAAAGAGGCGAGACAGGGGAGATTTTGCCCTACGAGCAGTACTTC
TRBD2	16	.	TRBV7-6	TRBJ2-3	CASSLAEAGATDTQYF	TGTGCCAGCAGCTTAGCTGAAGCGGGAGCTACAGATACGCAGTATTTT
.	15	.	TRBV6-1	TRBJ2-7	CASSEILDIAYEQYF	TGTGCCAGCAGTGAGATTCTGGACATCGCCTACGAGCAGTACTTC
TRBD2	16	few	TRBV11-2	TRBJ2-7	CASSSSPVAGAKEQYF	TGTGCCAGCAGCTCCTCCCCGGTAGCGGGAGCAAAAGAGCAGTACTTC
TRBD2	14	.	TRBV7-9	TRBJ2-5	CASSFGLAEETQYF	TGTGCCAGCAGCTTCGGACTAGCGGAAGAGACCCAGTACTTC
.	15	.	TRBV19	TRBJ2-7	CASSIGSSSSYEQYF	TGTGCCAGTAGTATAGGGAGTTCAAGCTCCTACGAGCAGTACTTC
.	14	.	TRBV4-1	TRBJ2-7	CASSQGISTHEQYF	TGCGCCAGCAGCCAAGGTATTAGTACGCACGAGCAGTACTTC
TRBD2	14	.	TRBV19	TRBJ2-7	CASSPGTSGYEQYF	TGTGCCAGTAGTCCGGGGACTAGCGGCTACGAGCAGTACTTC
.	17	.	TRBV28	TRBJ1-1	CASSLFSQGLLNTEAFF	TGTGCCAGCAGTTTATTCTCCCAGGGCCTATTGAACACTGAAGCTTTCTTT
TRBD1	16	.	TRBV5-5	TRBJ1-1	CASSHPLGTGGTEAFF	TGTGCCAGCAGCCACCCTCTCGGGACAGGGGGCACTGAAGCTTTCTTT
TRBD2	16	.	TRBV10-3	TRBJ2-2	CAISDELAGVFGELFF	TGTGCCATCAGTGATGAGCTAGCGGGAGTCTTCGGGGAGCTGTTTTTT
TRBD2	13	.	TRBV5-1	TRBJ2-7	CASSLGEGYEQYF	TGCGCCAGCAGCTTGGGGGAGGGCTACGAGCAGTACTTC
.	14	.	TRBV13	TRBJ1-1	CASSLGEGNTEAFF	TGTGCCAGCAGCCTGGGCGAGGGAAACACTGAAGCTTTCTTT